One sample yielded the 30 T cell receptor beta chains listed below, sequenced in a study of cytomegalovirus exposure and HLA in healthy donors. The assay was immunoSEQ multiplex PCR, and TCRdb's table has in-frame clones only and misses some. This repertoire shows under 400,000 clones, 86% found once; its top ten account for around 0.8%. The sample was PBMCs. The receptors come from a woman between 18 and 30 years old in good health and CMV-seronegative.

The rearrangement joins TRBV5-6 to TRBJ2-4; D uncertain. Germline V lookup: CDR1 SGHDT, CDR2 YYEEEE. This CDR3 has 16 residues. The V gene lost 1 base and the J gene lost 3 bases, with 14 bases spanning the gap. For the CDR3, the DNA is TGTGCCAGCAGCTTGAGAGGTGGGTCGAGCAAAAACATTCAGTACTTC. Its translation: CASSLRGGSSKNIQYF.

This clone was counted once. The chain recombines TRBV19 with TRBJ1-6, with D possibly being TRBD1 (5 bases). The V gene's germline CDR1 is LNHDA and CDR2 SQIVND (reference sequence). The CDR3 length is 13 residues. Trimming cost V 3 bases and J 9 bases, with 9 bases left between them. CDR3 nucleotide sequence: TGTGCCAGTAGTATCCAGGGAACTTCACCCCTCCACTTT. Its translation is CASSIQGTSPLHF.

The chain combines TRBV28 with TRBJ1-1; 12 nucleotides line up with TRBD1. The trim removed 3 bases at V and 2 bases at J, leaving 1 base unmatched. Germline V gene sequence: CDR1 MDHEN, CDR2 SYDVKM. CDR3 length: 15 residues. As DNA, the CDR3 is TGTGCCAGCAGTTTTGGGACAGGGGGCAACACTGAAGCTTTCTTT. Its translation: CASSFGTGGNTEAFF.

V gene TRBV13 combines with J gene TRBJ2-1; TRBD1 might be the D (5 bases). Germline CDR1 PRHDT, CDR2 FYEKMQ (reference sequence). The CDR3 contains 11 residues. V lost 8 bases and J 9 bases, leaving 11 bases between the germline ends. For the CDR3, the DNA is TGTGCCAGCTCCTGGGGCTCTGAGCAGTTCTTC. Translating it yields CASSWGSEQFF.

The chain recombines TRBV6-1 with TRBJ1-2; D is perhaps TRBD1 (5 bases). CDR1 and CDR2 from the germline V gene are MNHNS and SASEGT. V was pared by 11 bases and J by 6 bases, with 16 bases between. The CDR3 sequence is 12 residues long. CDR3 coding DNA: TGTGCCGTCTCGAACAGGCTAGATGGCTACACCTTC. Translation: CAVSNRLDGYTF.

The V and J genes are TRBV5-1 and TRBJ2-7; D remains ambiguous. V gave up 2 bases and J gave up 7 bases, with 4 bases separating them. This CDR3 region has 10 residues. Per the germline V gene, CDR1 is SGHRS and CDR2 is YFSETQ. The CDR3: CASSFREQYF. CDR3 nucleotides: TGCGCCAGCAGCTTTCGTGAGCAGTACTTC.

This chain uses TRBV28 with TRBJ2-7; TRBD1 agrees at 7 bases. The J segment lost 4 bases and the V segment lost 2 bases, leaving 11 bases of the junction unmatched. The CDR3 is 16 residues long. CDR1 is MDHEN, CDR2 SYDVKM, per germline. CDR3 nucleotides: TGTGCCAGCAGTTTAGTTCGACAGGGAGACTCATACGAGCAGTACTTC. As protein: CASSLVRQGDSYEQYF. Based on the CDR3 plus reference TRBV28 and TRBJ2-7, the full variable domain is DVKVTQSSRYLVKRTGEKVFLECVQDMDHENMFWYRQDPGLGLRLIYFSYDVKMKEKGDIPEGYSVSREKKERFSLILESASTNQTSMYLCASSLVRQGDSYEQYFGPGTRLTVT.

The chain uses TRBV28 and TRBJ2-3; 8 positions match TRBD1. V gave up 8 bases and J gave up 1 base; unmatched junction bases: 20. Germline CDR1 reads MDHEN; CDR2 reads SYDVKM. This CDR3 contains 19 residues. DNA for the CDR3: TGTGCCAGCGGGCCGTTAGTGGACAGGGTCTTCCGGGGCACAGATACGCAGTATTTT. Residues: CASGPLVDRVFRGTDTQYF. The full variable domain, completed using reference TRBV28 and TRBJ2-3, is DVKVTQSSRYLVKRTGEKVFLECVQDMDHENMFWYRQDPGLGLRLIYFSYDVKMKEKGDIPEGYSVSREKKERFSLILESASTNQTSMYLCASGPLVDRVFRGTDTQYFGPGTRLTVL.

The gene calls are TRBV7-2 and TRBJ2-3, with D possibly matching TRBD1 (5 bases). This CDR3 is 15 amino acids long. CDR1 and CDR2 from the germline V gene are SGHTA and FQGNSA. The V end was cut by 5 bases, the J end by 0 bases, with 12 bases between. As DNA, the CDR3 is TGTGCCAGCAGCCTACGACAGAAAAGCACAGATACGCAGTATTTT. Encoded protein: CASSLRQKSTDTQYF.

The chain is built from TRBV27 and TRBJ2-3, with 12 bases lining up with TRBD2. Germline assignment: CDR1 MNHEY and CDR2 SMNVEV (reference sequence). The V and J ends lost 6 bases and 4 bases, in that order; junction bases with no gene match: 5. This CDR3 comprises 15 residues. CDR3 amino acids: CASRLAGGVPDTQYF. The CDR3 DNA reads TGTGCCAGCAGGCTAGCGGGAGGGGTTCCAGATACGCAGTATTTT.

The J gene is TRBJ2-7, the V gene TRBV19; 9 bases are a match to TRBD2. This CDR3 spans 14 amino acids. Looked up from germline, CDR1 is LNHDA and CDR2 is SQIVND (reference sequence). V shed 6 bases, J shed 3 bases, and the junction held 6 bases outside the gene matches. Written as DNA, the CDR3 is TGTGCCAGTAGAAGGACAGCGGGAGGCTACGAGCAGTACTTC. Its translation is CASRRTAGGYEQYF.

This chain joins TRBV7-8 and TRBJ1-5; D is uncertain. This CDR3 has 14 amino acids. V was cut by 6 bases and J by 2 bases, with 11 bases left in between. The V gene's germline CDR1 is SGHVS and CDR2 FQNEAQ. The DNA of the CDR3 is TGTGCCAGCAGTTTGGTAAGAGGCAATCAGCCCCAGCATTTT. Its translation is CASSLVRGNQPQHF.

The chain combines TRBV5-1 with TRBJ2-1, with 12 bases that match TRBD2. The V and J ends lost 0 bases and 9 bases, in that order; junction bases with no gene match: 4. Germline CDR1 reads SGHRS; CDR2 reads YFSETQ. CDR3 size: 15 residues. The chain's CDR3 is CASSLASGGASEQFF. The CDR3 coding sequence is TGCGCCAGCAGCTTGGCTAGCGGGGGGGCAAGTGAGCAGTTCTTC.

The CDR3 is CASQQKRGNNEQFF. The DNA of the CDR3 is TGTGCCAGTCAGCAAAAGCGGGGGAACAATGAGCAGTTCTTC. V and J are TRBV19 and TRBJ2-1, with 8 bases matching TRBD2. This CDR3 has 14 residues. The V gene's germline CDR1 is LNHDA and CDR2 SQIVND (reference sequence). The V and J ends lost 8 bases and 5 bases, in that order; junction bases with no gene match: 8.

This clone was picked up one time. CDR3 DNA: TGTGCCAGCAGACAACGGTGGGGACAGAAAAACCAAGAGACCCAGTACTTC. It codes for CASRQRWGQKNQETQYF. The J gene is TRBJ2-5, the V gene TRBV27; 7 positions match TRBD1. Looked up from germline, CDR1 is MNHEY and CDR2 is SMNVEV (reference sequence). V shed 6 bases, J shed 0 bases, and the junction held 13 bases outside the gene matches. The CDR3 consists of 17 residues.

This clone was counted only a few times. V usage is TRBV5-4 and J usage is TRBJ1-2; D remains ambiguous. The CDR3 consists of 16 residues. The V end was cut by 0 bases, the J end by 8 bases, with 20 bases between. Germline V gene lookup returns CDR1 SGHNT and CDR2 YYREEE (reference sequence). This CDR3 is CASSLAWRGKEKGYTF. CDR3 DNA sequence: TGTGCCAGCAGCTTGGCCTGGCGAGGGAAGGAAAAAGGCTACACCTTC.

This CDR3 reads CASSYSIVAGSHQPQHF. The CDR3, as DNA: TGTGCCAGCAGTTACTCGATAGTCGCGGGGAGCCATCAGCCCCAGCATTTT. This chain joins TRBV6-8 and TRBJ1-5; D gene ambiguous. Trimming stripped 0 bases from V and 5 bases from J, with 17 bases between. The germline CDR1 and CDR2 sequences are MNHGY and SAAAGT. The CDR3 sequence is 17 residues long.

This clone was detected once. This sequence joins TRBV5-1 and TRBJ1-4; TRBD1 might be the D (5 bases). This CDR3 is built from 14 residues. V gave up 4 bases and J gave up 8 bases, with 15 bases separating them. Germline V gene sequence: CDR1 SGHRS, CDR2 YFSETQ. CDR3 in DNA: TGCGCCAGCAGCCCCAGGGTTGGTTGGGAAAAACTGTTTTTT. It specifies CASSPRVGWEKLFF.

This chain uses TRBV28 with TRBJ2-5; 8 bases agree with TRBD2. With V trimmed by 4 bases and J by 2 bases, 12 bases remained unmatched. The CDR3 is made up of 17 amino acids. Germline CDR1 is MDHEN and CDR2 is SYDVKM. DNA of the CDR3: TGTGCCAGCAGTTACCCTCGGAGCGGGAGAGGGCAAGAGACCCAGTACTTC. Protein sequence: CASSYPRSGRGQETQYF.

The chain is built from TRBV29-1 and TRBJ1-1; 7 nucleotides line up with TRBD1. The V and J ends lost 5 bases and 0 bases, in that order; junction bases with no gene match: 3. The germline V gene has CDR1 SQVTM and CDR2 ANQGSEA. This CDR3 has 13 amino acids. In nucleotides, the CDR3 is TGCAGCGTTATACAGGGGATGAACACTGAAGCTTTCTTT. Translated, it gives CSVIQGMNTEAFF. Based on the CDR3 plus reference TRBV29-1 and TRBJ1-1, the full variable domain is SAVISQKPSRDICQRGTSLTIQCQVDSQVTMMFWYRQQPGQSLTLIATANQGSEATYESGFVIDKFPISRPNLTFSTLTVSNMSPEDSSIYLCSVIQGMNTEAFFGQGTRLTVV.

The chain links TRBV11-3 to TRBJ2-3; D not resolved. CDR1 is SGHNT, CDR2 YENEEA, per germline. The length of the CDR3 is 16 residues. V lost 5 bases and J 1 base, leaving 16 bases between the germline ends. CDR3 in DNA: TGTGCCAGCAGCCTCTCCTACTCATTGGGCACAGATACGCAGTATTTT. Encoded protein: CASSLSYSLGTDTQYF. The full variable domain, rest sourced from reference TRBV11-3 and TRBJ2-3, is EAGVVQSPRYKIIEKKQPVAFWCNPISGHNTLYWYLQNLGQGPELLIRYENEEAVDDSQLPKDRFSAERLKGVDSTLKIQPAELGDSAVYLCASSLSYSLGTDTQYFGPGTRLTVL.

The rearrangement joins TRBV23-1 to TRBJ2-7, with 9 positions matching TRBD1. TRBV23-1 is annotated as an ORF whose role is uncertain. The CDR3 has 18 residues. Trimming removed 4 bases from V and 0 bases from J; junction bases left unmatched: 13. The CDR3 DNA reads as TGCGCCAGCAGTCTGGAAGGACAGGGGAGATTGGTCTCCTACGAGCAGTACTTC. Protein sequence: CASSLEGQGRLVSYEQYF.

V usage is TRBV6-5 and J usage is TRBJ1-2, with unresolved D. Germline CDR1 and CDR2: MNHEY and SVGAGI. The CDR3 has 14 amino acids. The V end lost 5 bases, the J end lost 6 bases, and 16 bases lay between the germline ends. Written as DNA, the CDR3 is TGTGCCAGCAGTCAAACATACGAACCTGATGGCTACACCTTC. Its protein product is CASSQTYEPDGYTF.

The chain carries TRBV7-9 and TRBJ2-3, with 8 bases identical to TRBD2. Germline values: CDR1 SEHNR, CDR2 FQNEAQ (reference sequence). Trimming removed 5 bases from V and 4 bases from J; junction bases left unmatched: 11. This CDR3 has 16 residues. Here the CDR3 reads CASSPSPAGVADTQYF. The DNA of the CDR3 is TGTGCCAGCAGCCCCAGTCCAGCGGGAGTAGCAGATACGCAGTATTTT.

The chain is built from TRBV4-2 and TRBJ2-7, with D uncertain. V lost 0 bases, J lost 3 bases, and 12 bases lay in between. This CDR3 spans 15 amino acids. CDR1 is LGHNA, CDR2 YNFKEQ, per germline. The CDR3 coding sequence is TGTGCCAGCAGCCAAGAAAGCGCTGGAAGCTACGAGCAGTACTTC. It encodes CASSQESAGSYEQYF.

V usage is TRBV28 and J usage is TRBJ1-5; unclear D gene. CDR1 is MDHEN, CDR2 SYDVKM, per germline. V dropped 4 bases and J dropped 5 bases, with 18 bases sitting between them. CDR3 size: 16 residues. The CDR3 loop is CASSSGMNPVDQPQHF. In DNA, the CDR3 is TGTGCCAGCAGTTCGGGGATGAACCCGGTCGATCAGCCCCAGCATTTT.

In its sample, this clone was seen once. CDR3 DNA sequence: TGTGCCAGCAGCCAAAGGGGGGGGCGGACCTCAACTAATGAAAAACTGTTTTTT. It translates to CASSQRGGRTSTNEKLFF. The V gene is TRBV14, the J gene TRBJ1-4; D may be TRBD1 (6 bases). The germline V and J ends were trimmed by 2 bases and 0 bases, with 16 bases remaining between them. Germline CDR1 reads SGHDN; CDR2 reads FVKESK. This CDR3 region has 18 residues.

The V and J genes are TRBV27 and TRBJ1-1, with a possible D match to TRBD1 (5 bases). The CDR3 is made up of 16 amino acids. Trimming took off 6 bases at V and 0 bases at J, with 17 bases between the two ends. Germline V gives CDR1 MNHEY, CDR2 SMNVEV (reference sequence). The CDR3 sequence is CASSLTGGHMNTEAFF. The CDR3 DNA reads TGTGCCAGCAGCCTAACCGGGGGTCACATGAACACTGAAGCTTTCTTT.

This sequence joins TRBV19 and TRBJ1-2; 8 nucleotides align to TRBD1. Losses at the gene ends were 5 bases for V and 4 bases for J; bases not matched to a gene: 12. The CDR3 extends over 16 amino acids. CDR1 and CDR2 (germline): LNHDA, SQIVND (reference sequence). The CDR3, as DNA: TGTGCCAGTAGTGGGAACAGGGGGTCCTCCTTCTATGGCTACACCTTC. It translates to CASSGNRGSSFYGYTF. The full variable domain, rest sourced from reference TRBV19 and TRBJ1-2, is DGGITQSPKYLFRKEGQNVTLSCEQNLNHDAMYWYRQDPGQGLRLIYYSQIVNDFQKGDIAEGYSVSREKKESFPLTVTSAQKNPTAFYLCASSGNRGSSFYGYTFGSGTRLTVV.

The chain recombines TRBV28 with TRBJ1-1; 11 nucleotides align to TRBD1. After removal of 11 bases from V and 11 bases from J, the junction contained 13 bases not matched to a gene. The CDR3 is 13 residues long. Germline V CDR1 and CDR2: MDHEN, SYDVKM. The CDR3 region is CASSDRGREYAFF. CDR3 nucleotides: TGTGCCTCCTCGGACAGGGGGCGCGAATATGCTTTCTTT.